This TCR beta chain stems from a study of shared clonotypes between healthy human individuals. Assay used: immunoSEQ multiplex PCR; TCRdb lists only in-frame clones, some missing. The sample lists around 2,000,000 clones; roughly 95% were seen once. Naive-designated CD8 cells lacked CD45RO, were positively enriched for CCR7, and omitted terminally differentiated effector memory CD45RA+ cells. The CDR3 extends over 16 amino acids. V lost 4 bases and J lost 1, with 15 bases in between. Looked up from germline, CDR1 is MNHEY and CDR2 is SMNVEV (reference sequence). The V call is TRBV27, the J call TRBJ2-3, with D hard to call. The origin of this receptor is a man younger than 35 in good health. Sequenced sample: naive CD8+ T cells sorted from blood. In DNA form, the CDR3 reads TGTGCCAGCAGTTCGGTAGCAGTCTCAGGCACAGATACGCAGTATTTT. It is translated as CASSSVAVSGTDTQYF.